One sample yielded the 10 T cell receptor beta chains listed below, sequenced in a study of T cell responses to AZD1222 COVID-19 vaccine. Generated by immunoSEQ multiplex PCR, the TCRdb table keeps only in-frame clones and is missing some. The sample lists around 150,000 clones; 92% were seen once. Sequenced here: peripheral blood, sampled on day 0 of AZD1222 vaccination. The receptors were gathered from an adult in good health.

Points on this clone: Other nucleotide sequences in the sample specify the same CDR3. The rearrangement links TRBV19 to TRBJ1-5; 11 bases map to TRBD1. Per the germline V gene, CDR1 is LNHDA and CDR2 is SQIVND (reference sequence). The CDR3 runs to 13 residues. V gave up 9 bases and J gave up 4 bases; unmatched junction bases: 2. For the CDR3, the DNA is TGTGCCAGCCGGGACAGGGGGAATCAGCCCCAGCATTTT. It is translated as CASRDRGNQPQHF. Supplemented by reference TRBV19 and TRBJ1-5, the full variable domain reads DGGITQSPKYLFRKEGQNVTLSCEQNLNHDAMYWYRQDPGQGLRLIYYSQIVNDFQKGDIAEGYSVSREKKESFPLTVTSAQKNPTAFYLCASRDRGNQPQHFGDGTRLSIL.

CDR3 coding DNA: TGTGCCAGCAGCCATTACGGGAACTACGAGCAGTACTTC. Protein product: CASSHYGNYEQYF. V gene TRBV5-6 combines with J gene TRBJ2-7; a possible D gene is TRBD2 (5 bases). This CDR3 region has 13 residues. Germline V gives CDR1 SGHDT, CDR2 YYEEEE. With 4 bases removed from V and 3 bases from J, the gap between germline ends came to 11 bases.

The V call is TRBV15, the J call TRBJ1-2; a weak D match, TRBD1 (5 bases). The CDR3 is 12 residues long. Trimming pared 8 bases from V and 2 bases from J, leaving 9 bases between. Looked up from germline, CDR1 is LNHNV and CDR2 is YYDKDF (reference sequence). This CDR3 is CATGHRNYGYTF. Written as DNA, the CDR3 is TGTGCCACCGGACACCGCAACTATGGCTACACCTTC.

The V call is TRBV29-1, the J call TRBJ2-1; possibly TRBD2 for D (6 bases). There are 19 residues in the CDR3. Trimming removed 7 bases at V and 3 bases at J, with 31 bases between. Germline V gene sequence: CDR1 SQVTM, CDR2 ANQGSEA. CDR3 sequence (DNA): TGCAGCGCCGATGGGGATGGCGAGAGGGGAGGTATCGTCTACAATGAGCAGTTCTTC. Its protein is CSADGDGERGGIVYNEQFF.

The CDR3, as DNA: TGTGCCAGCAGCCGGTCCGGGGGAGAAAGCTATGGCTACACCTTC. Translated: CASSRSGGESYGYTF. This chain links TRBV3-1 (or the pseudogene TRBV3-2) with TRBJ1-2; D might be TRBD1 (5 bases). The V end lost 4 bases, the J end lost 4 bases, and 16 bases lay between the germline ends. The germline gives CDR1 LGHDT, CDR2 YNNKEL (reference sequence). CDR3 length equals 15 residues.

The chain joins TRBV4-2 to TRBJ1-1; D uncertain. V dropped 4 bases and J dropped 2 bases, with 20 bases sitting between them. The germline gives CDR1 LGHNA, CDR2 YNFKEQ. This CDR3 is 17 amino acids long. The DNA of the CDR3 is TGTGCCAGCAGCCCGAGTCCCGGGGTGACCGGAAACACTGAAGCTTTCTTT. Protein: CASSPSPGVTGNTEAFF.

This clone was detected only once. V gene TRBV28 combines with J gene TRBJ2-7; 7 positions match TRBD2. The CDR3 covers 14 residues. Germline lookup yields CDR1 MDHEN and CDR2 SYDVKM. The V gene end was trimmed by 8 bases and the J gene end by 5 bases; junction bases not matched to a gene: 12. CDR3 nucleotides: TGTGCCAGCTCCATCAGCGGGATGAGGCACGAGCAGTACTTC. This codes for CASSISGMRHEQYF.

This clone occurred once. The genes are TRBV28 and TRBJ1-1, with 10 bases identical to TRBD1. The V gene end was trimmed by 4 bases and the J gene end by 7 bases; junction bases not matched to a gene: 9. Germline loops: CDR1 MDHEN, CDR2 SYDVKM. This CDR3 is 15 amino acids long. The CDR3 DNA reads TGTGCCAGCAGTTCCCGGACAGGGGGTAGGGGTGAAGCTTTCTTT. Its protein product is CASSSRTGGRGEAFF.

The chain is built from TRBV6-5 and TRBJ1-5; D gene ambiguous. CDR3 size: 12 residues. The V end lost 10 bases, the J end lost 7 bases, and 14 bases lay between the germline ends. Germline lookup yields CDR1 MNHEY and CDR2 SVGAGI. The CDR3 is CATRETVQPQHF. The CDR3, as DNA: TGTGCCACCCGGGAAACGGTCCAGCCCCAGCATTTT.

V gene TRBV5-1 combines with J gene TRBJ2-2, with 7 bases lining up with TRBD1. Germline CDR1 and CDR2: SGHRS and YFSETQ. The V and J ends lost 0 bases and 8 bases, in that order; junction bases with no gene match: 7. The CDR3 contains 15 residues. The CDR3 sequence: CASSLVMTGNGELFF. DNA of the CDR3: TGCGCCAGCAGCTTGGTTATGACAGGGAATGGGGAGCTGTTTTTT.